The 2 T cell receptor beta chains given below trace back to one sample, sequenced in a study of T cells after yellow fever vaccination. TCRdb re-analysed the 5' RACE reads in MiXCR, keeping a single row per CDR3 protein. The table shows 300,000 to 350,000 distinct CDR3 sequences, with approximately 8% occurring only once. Sequenced material: PBMCs, taken about 41 days after the first yellow fever vaccination. All receptors come from a man in his late teens or twenties who received the YFV17D yellow fever vaccine.

The sample holds a few counts of this clonotype. The J gene is TRBJ2-3, the V gene TRBV2; possible D gene TRBD2, 6 bases. Trimming shortened V by 2 bases and J by 8 bases, and 14 bases separated the two germline ends. The germline CDR1 and CDR2 sequences are SNHLY and FYNNEI. CDR3 length: 14 amino acids. The CDR3: CASSEWRDQVTQYF. In DNA form, the CDR3 reads TGTGCCAGCAGTGAATGGCGGGACCAGGTTACGCAGTATTTT.

CDR3 region: CASSSFPREVRETQYF. The CDR3 nucleotides read TGTGCCAGCAGCTCATTCCCCCGGGAGGTGAGGGAGACCCAGTACTTC. The V gene is TRBV9, the J gene TRBJ2-5, with 7 positions matching TRBD2. The V segment lost 4 bases and the J segment 5 bases; nucleotides outside the gene matches: 14. Germline lookup yields CDR1 SGDLS and CDR2 YYNGEE. The CDR3 runs to 16 residues.